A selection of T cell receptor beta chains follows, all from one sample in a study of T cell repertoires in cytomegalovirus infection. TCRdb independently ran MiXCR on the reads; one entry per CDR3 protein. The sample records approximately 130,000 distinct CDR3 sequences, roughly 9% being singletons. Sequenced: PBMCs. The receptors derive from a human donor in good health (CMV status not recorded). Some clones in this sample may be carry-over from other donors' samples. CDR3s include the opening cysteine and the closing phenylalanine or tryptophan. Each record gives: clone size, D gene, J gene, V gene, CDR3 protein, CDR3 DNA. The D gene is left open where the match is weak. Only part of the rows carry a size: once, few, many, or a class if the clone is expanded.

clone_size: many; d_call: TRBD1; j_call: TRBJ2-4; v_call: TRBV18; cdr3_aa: CASSPGGQGATKNIQYF; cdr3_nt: TGTGCCAGCTCCCCCGGGGGACAGGGGGCTACCAAAAACATTCAGTACTTC
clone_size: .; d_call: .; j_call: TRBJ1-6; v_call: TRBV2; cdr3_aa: CASKTDNSPLHF; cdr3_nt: TGTGCCAGCAAGACGGACAATTCACCCCTCCACTTT
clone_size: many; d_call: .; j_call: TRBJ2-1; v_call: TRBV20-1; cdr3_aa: CSAGVGSNEQFF; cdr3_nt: TGCAGTGCAGGGGTGGGGAGCAATGAGCAGTTCTTC
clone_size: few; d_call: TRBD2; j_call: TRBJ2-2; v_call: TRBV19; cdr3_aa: CASSLGLAGATWTGELFF; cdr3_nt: TGTGCCAGTAGTCTCGGACTAGCGGGGGCTACGTGGACCGGGGAGCTGTTTTTT
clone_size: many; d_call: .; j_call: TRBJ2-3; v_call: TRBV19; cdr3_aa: CASSPGVGADTQYF; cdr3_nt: TGTGCCAGTAGCCCGGGGGTGGGGGCAGATACGCAGTATTTT
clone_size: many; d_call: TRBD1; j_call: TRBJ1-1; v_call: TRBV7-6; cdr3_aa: CASSLGQGANTEAFF; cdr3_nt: TGTGCCAGCAGCTTAGGCCAGGGGGCGAACACTGAAGCTTTCTTT
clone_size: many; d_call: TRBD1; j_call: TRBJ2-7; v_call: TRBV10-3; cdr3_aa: CAIESPAGQGGLRPYEQYF; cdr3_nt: TGTGCCATAGAGTCTCCGGCGGGACAGGGGGGGTTACGGCCCTACGAGCAGTACTTC
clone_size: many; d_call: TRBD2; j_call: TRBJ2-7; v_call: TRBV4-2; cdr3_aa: CASSQGQGVAGLYEQYF; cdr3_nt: TGTGCCAGCAGCCAAGGCCAAGGGGTAGCGGGGTTATACGAGCAGTACTTC
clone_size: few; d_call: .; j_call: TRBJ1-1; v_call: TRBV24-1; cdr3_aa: CATSDSPTRSMNTEAFF; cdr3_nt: TGTGCCACCAGTGATTCACCTACTCGGAGCATGAACACTGAAGCTTTCTTT
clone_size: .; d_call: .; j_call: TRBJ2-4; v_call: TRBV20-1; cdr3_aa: CSATVDRMGDKNIQYF; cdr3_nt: TGCAGTGCTACCGTTGACCGAATGGGGGACAAAAACATTCAGTACTTC
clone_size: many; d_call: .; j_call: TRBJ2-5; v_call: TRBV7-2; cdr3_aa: CASSLSQGFQTQYF; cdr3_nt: TGTGCCAGCAGCCTCTCCCAGGGGTTTCAGACCCAGTACTTC
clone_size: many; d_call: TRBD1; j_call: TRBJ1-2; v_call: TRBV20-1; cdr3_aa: CSGVEGARGYTF; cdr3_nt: TGCAGTGGGGTCGAGGGGGCTCGTGGCTACACCTTC
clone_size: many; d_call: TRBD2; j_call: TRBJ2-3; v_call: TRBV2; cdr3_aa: CASARRGGSTDTQYF; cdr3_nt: TGTGCCAGCGCCCGCCGGGGGGGCTCCACAGATACGCAGTATTTT
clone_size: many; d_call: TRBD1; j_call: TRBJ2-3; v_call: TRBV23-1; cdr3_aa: CASQLMDRDFTDTQYF; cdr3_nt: TGCGCCAGTCAACTAATGGACAGGGACTTCACAGATACGCAGTATTTT
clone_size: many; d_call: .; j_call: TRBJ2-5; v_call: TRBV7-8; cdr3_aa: CASSFSYGGHRETQYF; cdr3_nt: TGTGCCAGCAGCTTCTCATATGGGGGTCATCGGGAGACCCAGTACTTC
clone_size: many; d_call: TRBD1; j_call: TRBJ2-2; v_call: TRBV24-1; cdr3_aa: CATSDPGQGKTGELFF; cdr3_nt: TGTGCCACCAGTGATCCGGGACAGGGAAAAACCGGGGAGCTGTTTTTT
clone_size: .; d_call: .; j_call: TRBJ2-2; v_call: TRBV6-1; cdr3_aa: CASSEVRGRRLELFF; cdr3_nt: TGTGCCAGCAGTGAAGTAAGGGGAAGGAGGCTGGAGCTGTTTTTT
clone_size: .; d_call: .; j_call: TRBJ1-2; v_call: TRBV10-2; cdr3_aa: CASSGLLGYGYTF; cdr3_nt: TGCGCCAGCAGTGGTCTACTAGGCTATGGCTACACCTTC
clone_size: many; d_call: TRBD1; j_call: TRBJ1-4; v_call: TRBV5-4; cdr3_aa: CASSLPGDSEKLFF; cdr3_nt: TGTGCCAGCAGCTTACCGGGGGACAGCGAAAAACTGTTTTTT
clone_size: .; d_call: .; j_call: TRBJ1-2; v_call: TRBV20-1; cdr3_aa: CSARDTEIYGYTF; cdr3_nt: TGCAGTGCGAGGGACACGGAGATCTATGGCTACACCTTC
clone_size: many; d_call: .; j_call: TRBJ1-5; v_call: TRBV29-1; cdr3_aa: CSVTDSINQPQHF; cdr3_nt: TGCAGCGTGACCGACTCGATTAATCAGCCCCAGCATTTT
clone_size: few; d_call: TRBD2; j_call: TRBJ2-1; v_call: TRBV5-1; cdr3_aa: CASSPPERGYNEQFF; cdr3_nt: TGCGCCAGCAGCCCCCCGGAGCGGGGGTACAATGAGCAGTTCTTC
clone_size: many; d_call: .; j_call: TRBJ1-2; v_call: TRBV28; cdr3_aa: CASTEFPPGVGTSYGYTF; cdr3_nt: TGTGCCAGCACAGAGTTCCCCCCAGGGGTAGGAACAAGCTATGGCTACACCTTC
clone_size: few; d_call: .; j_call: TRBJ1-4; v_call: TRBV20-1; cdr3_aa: CSAIGHPRENEKLFF; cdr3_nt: TGCAGTGCTATCGGACACCCGAGAGAAAATGAAAAACTGTTTTTT
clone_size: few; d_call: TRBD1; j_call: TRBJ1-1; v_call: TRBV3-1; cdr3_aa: CASSRDRGLAFF; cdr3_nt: TGTGCCAGCAGCCGGGACAGGGGGCTGGCTTTCTTT
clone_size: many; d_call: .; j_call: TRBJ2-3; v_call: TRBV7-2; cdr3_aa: CASSLDPGVDTQYF; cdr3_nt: TGTGCCAGCAGCCTAGACCCGGGGGTGGATACGCAGTATTTT
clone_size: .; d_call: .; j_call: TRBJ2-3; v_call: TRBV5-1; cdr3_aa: CASSLGVVFTDTQYF; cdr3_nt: TGCGCCAGCAGTCTTGGGGTTGTTTTCACAGATACGCAGTATTTT
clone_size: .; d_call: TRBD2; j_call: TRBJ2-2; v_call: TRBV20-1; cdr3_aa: CSARDPGTSGGSTGELFF; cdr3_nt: TGCAGTGCTAGAGACCCCGGGACTAGCGGGGGATCTACCGGGGAGCTGTTTTTT
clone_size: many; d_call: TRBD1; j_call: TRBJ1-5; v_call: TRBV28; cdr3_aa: CASRTGQGRNQPQHF; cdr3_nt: TGTGCCAGCAGGACGGGACAGGGACGTAATCAGCCCCAGCATTTT
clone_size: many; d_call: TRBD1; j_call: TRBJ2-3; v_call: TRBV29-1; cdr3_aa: CSSDRGGDTQYF; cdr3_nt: TGCAGTTCGGACAGGGGGGGAGATACGCAGTATTTT
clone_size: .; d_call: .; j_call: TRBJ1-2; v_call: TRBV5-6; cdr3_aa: CASSPVSAMNYGYTF; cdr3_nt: TGTGCCAGCAGCCCGGTGTCTGCGATGAACTATGGCTACACCTTC
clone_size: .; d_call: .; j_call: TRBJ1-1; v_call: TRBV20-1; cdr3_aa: CSATRPNTEAFF; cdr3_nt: TGCAGTGCGACAAGACCGAACACTGAAGCTTTCTTT
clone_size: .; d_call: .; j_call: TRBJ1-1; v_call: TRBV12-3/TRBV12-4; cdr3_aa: CASSLGGARDRTEAFF; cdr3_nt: TGTGCCAGCAGTTTAGGGGGGGCGCGGGATCGCACTGAAGCTTTCTTT
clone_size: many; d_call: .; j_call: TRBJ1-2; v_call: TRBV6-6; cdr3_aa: CASSSAGTMYGYTF; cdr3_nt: TGTGCCAGCAGTTCCGCGGGGACAATGTATGGCTACACCTTC
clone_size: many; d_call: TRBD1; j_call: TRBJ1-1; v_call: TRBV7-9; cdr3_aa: CASSPRGAEAFF; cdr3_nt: TGTGCCAGCAGCCCCAGGGGGGCTGAAGCTTTCTTT
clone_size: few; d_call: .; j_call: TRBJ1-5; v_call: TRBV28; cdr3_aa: CASQGVSNQPQHF; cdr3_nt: TGTGCCAGCCAAGGGGTTAGCAATCAGCCCCAGCATTTT
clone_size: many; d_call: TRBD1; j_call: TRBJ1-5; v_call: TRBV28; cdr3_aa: CASSFITGGNQPQHF; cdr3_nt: TGTGCCAGCAGTTTTATAACAGGGGGCAATCAGCCCCAGCATTTT
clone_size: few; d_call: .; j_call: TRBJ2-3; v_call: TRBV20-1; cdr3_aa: CSARDRSDTQYF; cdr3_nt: TGCAGTGCTAGAGATCGGTCAGATACGCAGTATTTT
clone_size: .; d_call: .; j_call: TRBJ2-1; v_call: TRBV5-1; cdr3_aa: CASSLGWGSRSYNEQFF; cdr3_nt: TGCGCCAGCAGCTTGGGGTGGGGGAGCCGATCCTACAATGAGCAGTTCTTC
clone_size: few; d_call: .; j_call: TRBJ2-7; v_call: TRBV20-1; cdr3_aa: CSANGQSSYEQYF; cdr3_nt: TGCAGTGCTAATGGACAGTCGTCCTACGAGCAGTACTTC